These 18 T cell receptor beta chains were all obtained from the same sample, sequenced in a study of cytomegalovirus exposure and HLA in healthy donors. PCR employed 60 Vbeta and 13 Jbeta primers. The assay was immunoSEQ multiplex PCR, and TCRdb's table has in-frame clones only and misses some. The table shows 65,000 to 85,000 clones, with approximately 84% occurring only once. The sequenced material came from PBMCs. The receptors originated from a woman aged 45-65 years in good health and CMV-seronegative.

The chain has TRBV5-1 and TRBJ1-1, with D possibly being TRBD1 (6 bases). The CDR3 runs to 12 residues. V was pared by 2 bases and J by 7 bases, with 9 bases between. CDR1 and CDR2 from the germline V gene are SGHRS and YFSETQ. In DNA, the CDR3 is TGCGCCAGCAGCTTCCAGGGGTTTGAAGCTTTCTTT. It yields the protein CASSFQGFEAFF.

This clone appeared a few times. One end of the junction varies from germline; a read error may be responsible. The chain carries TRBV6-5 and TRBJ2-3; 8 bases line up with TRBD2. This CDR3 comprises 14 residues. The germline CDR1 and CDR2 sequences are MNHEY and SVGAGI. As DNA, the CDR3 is TGTGCCAGCAGTCCTAATAGCGGGGCAGACACGCAGTATTTT. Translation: CASSPNSGADTQYF.

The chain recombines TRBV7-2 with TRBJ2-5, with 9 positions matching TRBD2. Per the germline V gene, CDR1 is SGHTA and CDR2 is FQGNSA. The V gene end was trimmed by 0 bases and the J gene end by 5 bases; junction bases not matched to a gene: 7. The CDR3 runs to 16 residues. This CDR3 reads CASSLAESGGPETQYF. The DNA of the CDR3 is TGTGCCAGCAGCTTAGCGGAGAGCGGGGGGCCGGAGACCCAGTACTTC.

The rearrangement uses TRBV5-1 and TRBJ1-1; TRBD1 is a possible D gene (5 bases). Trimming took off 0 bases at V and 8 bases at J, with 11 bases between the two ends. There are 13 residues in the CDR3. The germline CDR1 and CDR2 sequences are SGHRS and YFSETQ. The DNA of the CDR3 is TGCGCCAGCAGCTTGGGTAGGGGTTTGGAAGCTTTCTTT. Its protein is CASSLGRGLEAFF.

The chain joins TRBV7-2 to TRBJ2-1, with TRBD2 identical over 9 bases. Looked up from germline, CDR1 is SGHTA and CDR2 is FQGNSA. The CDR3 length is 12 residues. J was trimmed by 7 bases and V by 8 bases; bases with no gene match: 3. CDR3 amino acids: CASGTSLNEQFF. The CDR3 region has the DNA TGTGCCAGCGGGACTAGCCTAAATGAGCAGTTCTTC.

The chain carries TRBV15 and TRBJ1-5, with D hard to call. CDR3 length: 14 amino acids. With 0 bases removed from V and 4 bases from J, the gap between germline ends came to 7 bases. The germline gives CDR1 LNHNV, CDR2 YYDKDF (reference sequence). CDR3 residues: CATSRDEENQPQHF. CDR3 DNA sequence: TGTGCCACCAGCAGAGACGAGGAAAATCAGCCCCAGCATTTT.

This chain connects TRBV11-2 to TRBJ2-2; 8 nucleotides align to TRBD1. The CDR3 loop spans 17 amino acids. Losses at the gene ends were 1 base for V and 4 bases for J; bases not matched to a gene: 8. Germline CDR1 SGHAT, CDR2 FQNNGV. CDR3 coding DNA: TGTGCCAGCAGCTTAGTCAAAAGGACAGGGCTCACCGGGGAGCTGTTTTTT. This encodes CASSLVKRTGLTGELFF.

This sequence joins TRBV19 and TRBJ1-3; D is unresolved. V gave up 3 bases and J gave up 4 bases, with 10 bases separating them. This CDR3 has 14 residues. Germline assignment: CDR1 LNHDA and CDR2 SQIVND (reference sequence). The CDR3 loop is CASSIIKAGNTIYF. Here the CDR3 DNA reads TGTGCCAGTAGTATTATAAAAGCCGGAAACACCATATATTTT. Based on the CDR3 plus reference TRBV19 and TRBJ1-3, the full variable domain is DGGITQSPKYLFRKEGQNVTLSCEQNLNHDAMYWYRQDPGQGLRLIYYSQIVNDFQKGDIAEGYSVSREKKESFPLTVTSAQKNPTAFYLCASSIIKAGNTIYFGEGSWLTVV.

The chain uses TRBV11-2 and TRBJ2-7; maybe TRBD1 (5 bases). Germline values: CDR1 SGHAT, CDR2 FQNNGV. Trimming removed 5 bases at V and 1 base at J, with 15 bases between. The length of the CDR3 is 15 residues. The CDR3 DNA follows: TGTGCCAGCAGCAGCATTGAACAGGCGTCCTACGAGCAGTACGTC. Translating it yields CASSSIEQASYEQYV.

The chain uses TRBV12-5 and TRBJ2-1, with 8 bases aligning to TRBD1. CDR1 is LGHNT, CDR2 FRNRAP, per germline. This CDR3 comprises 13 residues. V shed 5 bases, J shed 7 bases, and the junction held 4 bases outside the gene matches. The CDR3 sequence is CASGVGDRNEQFF. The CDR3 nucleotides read TGTGCTAGTGGTGTGGGGGACAGGAATGAGCAGTTCTTC.

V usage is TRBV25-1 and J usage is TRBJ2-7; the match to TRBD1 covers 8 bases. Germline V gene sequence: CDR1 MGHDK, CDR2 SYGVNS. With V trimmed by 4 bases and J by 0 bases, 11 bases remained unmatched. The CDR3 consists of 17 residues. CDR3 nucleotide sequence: TGTGCCAGCAGTGGGACCAGACGGGACAGGTCCTCCTACGAGCAGTACTTC. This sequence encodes CASSGTRRDRSSYEQYF.

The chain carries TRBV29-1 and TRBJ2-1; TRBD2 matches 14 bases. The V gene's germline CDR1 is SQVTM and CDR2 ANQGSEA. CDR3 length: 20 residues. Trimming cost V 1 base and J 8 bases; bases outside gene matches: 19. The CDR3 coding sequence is TGCAGCGTTGAAGTGTACGGAAGGGGACTAGCGGGAGATGGGGCCGATGAGCAGTTCTTC. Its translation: CSVEVYGRGLAGDGADEQFF.

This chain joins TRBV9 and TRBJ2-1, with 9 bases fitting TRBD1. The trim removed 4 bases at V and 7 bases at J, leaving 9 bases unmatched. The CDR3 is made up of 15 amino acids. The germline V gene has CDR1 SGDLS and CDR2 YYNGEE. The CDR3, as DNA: TGTGCCAGCAGCCAAATTCCACAGGGGGCAAATGAGCAGTTCTTC. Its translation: CASSQIPQGANEQFF.

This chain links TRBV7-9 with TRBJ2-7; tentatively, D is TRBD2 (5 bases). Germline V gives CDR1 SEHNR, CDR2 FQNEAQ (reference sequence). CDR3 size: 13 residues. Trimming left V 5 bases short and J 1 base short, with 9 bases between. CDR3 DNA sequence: TGTGCCAGCAGCCCTGGACTGTCCTACGAGCAGTACTTC. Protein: CASSPGLSYEQYF.

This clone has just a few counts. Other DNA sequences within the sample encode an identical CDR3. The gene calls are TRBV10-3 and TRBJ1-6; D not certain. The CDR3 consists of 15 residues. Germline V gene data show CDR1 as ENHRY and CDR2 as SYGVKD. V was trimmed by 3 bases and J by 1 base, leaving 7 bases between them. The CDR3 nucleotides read TGTGCCATCAGTGACTCGGTGTCCTATAATTCACCCCTCCACTTT. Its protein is CAISDSVSYNSPLHF.

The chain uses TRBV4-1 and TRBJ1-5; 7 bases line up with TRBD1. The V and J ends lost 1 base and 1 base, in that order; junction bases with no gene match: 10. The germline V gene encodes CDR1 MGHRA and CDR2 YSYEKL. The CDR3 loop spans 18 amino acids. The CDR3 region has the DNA TGCGCCAGCAGCCAAGGGGGGACAGCTCTTAAGAGCAATCAGCCCCAGCATTTT. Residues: CASSQGGTALKSNQPQHF.

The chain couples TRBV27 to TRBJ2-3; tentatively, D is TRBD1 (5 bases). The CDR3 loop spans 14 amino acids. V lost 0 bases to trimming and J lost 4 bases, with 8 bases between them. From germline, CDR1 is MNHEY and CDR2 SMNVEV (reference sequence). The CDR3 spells CASSLSGVADTQYF. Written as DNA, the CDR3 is TGTGCCAGCAGTTTATCAGGGGTTGCAGATACGCAGTATTTT.

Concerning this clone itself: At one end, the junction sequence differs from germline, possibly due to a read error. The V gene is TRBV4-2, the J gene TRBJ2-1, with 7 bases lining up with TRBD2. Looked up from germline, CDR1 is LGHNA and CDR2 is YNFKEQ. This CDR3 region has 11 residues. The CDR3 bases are TGTGCCAGCAGCCAAGATGGGGGGGAAATCTTC. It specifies CASSQDGGEIF.